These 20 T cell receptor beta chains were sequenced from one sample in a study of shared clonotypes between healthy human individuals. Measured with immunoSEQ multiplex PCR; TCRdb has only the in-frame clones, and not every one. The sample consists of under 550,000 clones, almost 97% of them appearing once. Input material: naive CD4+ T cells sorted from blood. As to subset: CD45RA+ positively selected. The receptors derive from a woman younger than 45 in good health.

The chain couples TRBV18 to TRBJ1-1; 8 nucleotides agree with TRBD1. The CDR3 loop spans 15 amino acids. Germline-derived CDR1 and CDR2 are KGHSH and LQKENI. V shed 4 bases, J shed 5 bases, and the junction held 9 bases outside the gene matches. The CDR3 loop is CASSRGQGLGTEAFF. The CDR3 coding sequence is TGTGCCAGCTCACGCGGACAGGGTTTGGGAACTGAAGCTTTCTTT.

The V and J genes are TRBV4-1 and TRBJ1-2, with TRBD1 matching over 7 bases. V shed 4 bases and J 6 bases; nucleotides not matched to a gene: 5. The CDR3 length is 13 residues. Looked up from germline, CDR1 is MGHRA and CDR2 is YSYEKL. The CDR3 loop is CASSPQGLNGYTF. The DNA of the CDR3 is TGCGCCAGCAGCCCACAGGGGTTGAATGGCTACACCTTC.

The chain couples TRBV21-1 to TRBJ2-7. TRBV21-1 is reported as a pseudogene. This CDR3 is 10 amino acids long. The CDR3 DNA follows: TGTGCCAGCAGGAACCTCGAGCAGTACTTC. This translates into CASRNLEQYF.

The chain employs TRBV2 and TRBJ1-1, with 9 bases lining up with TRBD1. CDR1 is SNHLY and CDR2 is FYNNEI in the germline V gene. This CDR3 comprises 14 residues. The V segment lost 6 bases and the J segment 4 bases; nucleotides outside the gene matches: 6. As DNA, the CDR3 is TGTGCCAGCAGACCGGGACAGGGAAGCACTGAAGCTTTCTTT. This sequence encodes CASRPGQGSTEAFF.

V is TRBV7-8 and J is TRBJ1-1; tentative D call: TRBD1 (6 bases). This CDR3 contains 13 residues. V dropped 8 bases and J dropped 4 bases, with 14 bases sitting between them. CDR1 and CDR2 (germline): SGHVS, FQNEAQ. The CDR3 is CASRGRGATEAFF. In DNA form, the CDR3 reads TGTGCCAGCCGGGGCAGGGGTGCCACTGAAGCTTTCTTT.

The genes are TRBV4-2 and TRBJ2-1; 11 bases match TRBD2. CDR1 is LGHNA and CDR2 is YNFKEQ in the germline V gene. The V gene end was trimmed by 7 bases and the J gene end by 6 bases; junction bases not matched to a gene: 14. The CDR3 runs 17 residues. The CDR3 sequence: CASTIEGTSGRPNEQFF. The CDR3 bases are TGTGCCAGCACCATAGAAGGAACTAGCGGGAGACCCAATGAGCAGTTCTTC.

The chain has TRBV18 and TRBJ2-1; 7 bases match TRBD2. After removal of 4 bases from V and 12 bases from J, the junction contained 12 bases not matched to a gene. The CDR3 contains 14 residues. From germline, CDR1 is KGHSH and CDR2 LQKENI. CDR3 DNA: TGTGCCAGCTCACAAAACGGGAGGACCTCATGGCAGTTCTTC. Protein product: CASSQNGRTSWQFF.

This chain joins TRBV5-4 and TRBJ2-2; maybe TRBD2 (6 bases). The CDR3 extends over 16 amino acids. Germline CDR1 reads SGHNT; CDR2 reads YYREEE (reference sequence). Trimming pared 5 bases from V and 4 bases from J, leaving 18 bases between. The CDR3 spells CASRRMTSSFTGELFF. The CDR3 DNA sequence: TGTGCCAGCAGAAGGATGACTAGTTCCTTCACCGGGGAGCTGTTTTTT. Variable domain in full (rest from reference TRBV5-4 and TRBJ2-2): ETGVTQSPTHLIKTRGQQVTLRCSSQSGHNTVSWYQQALGQGPQFIFQYYREEENGRGNFPPRFSGLQFPNYSSELNVNALELDDSALYLCASRRMTSSFTGELFFGEGSRLTVL.

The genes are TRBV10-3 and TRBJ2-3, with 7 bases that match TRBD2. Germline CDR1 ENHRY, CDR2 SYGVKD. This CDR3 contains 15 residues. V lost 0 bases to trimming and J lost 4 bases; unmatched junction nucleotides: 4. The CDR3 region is CAISESREFADTQYF. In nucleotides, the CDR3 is TGTGCCATCAGTGAGTCGCGGGAGTTCGCAGATACGCAGTATTTT.

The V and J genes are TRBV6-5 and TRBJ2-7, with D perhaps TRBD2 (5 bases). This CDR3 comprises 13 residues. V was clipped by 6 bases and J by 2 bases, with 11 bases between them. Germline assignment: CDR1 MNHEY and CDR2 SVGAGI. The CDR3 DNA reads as TGTGCCAGCAGCCGGGATGGCACCTACGAGCAGTACTTC. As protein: CASSRDGTYEQYF.

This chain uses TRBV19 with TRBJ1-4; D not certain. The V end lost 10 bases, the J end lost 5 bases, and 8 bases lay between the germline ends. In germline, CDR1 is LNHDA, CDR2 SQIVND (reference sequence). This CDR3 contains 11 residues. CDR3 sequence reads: CATRLNEKLFF. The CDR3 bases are TGTGCCACCAGACTCAATGAAAAACTGTTTTTT.

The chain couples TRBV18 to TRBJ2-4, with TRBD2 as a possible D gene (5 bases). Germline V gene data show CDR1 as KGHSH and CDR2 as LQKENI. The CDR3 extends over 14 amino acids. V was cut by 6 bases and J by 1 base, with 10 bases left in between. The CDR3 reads CASSPGEAKNIQYF. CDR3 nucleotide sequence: TGTGCCAGCTCCCCCGGGGAGGCCAAAAACATTCAGTACTTC.

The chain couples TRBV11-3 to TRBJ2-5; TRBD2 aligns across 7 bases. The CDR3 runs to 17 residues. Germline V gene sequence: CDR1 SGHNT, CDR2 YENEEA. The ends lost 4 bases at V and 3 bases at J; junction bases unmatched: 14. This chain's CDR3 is CASSSEREGVPKETQYF. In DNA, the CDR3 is TGTGCCAGCAGCTCCGAGCGGGAAGGGGTCCCCAAAGAGACCCAGTACTTC.

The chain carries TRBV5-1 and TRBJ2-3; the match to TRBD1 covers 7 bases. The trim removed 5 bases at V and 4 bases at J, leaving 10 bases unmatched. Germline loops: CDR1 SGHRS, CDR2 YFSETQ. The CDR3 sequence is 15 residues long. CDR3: CASSMGQFSADTQYF. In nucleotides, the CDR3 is TGCGCCAGCAGTATGGGACAGTTCAGCGCAGATACGCAGTATTTT.

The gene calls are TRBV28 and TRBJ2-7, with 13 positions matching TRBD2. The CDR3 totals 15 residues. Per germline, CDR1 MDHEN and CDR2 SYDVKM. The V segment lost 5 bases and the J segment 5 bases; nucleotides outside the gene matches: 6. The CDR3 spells CASSLGTSGVHEQYF. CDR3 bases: TGTGCCAGCAGTCTCGGGACTAGCGGGGTCCACGAGCAGTACTTC. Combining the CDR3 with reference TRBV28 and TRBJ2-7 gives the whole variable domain DVKVTQSSRYLVKRTGEKVFLECVQDMDHENMFWYRQDPGLGLRLIYFSYDVKMKEKGDIPEGYSVSREKKERFSLILESASTNQTSMYLCASSLGTSGVHEQYFGPGTRLTVT.

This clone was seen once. This CDR3 reads CASSIRRAEGELFF. The CDR3 DNA follows: TGTGCCAGTAGTATACGGAGGGCCGAAGGGGAGCTGTTTTTT. This chain links TRBV19 with TRBJ2-2; D is perhaps TRBD2 (6 bases). Looked up from germline, CDR1 is LNHDA and CDR2 is SQIVND (reference sequence). Trimming took off 2 bases at V and 8 bases at J, with 12 bases between the two ends. This CDR3 has 14 residues.

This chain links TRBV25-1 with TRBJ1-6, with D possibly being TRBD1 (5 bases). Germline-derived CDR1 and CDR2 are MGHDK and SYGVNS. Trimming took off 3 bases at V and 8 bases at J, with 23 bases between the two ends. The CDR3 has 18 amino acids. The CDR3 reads CASSDDRGVGRRDSPLHF. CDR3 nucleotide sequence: TGTGCCAGCAGTGACGACCGGGGGGTTGGACGGAGGGATTCACCCCTCCACTTT.

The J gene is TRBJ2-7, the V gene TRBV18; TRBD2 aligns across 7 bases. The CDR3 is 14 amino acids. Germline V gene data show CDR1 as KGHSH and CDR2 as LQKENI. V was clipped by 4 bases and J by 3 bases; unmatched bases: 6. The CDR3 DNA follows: TGTGCCAGCTCACTGGATGCGGGAGTCTACGAGCAGTACTTC. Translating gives CASSLDAGVYEQYF.

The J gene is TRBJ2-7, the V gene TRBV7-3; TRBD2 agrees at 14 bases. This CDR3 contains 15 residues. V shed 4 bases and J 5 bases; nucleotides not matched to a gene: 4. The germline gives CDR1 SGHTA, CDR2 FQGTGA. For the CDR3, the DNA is TGTGCCAGCAGCTACTCGGGACTAGCGGGAGACGAGCAGTACTTC. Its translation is CASSYSGLAGDEQYF.

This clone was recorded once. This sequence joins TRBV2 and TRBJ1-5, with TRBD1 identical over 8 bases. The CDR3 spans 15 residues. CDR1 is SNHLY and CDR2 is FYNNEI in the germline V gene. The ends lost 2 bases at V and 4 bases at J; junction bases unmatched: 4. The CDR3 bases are TGTGCCAGCAGTGAAAGCAGGGGGCCTAATCAGCCCCAGCATTTT. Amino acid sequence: CASSESRGPNQPQHF.